One sample yielded the 26 T cell receptor beta chains listed below, sequenced in a study of cytomegalovirus exposure and HLA in healthy donors. Researchers ran the PCR with 60 Vbeta and 13 Jbeta primers. Produced via immunoSEQ multiplex PCR; TCRdb's table is partial and in-frame only. The record lists under 200,000 clones, of which the ten most abundant hold about 6%. The material sequenced was PBMCs. Every receptor here comes from a man younger than 40 in good health and CMV-seronegative.

The chain links TRBV2 to TRBJ1-4; 7 positions agree with TRBD1. V was pared by 6 bases and J by 3 bases, with 7 bases of the junction left unmatched. The CDR3 runs 15 residues. Per the germline V gene, CDR1 is SNHLY and CDR2 is FYNNEI. DNA for the CDR3: TGTGCCAGCAGAGTACAGGGGACCTCTAATGAAAAACTGTTTTTT. It codes for CASRVQGTSNEKLFF.

V is TRBV4-3 and J is TRBJ2-3, with 7 nucleotides matching TRBD2. V lost 0 bases and J lost 8; bases outside the gene matches: 11. The CDR3 loop spans 16 amino acids. The V gene's germline CDR1 is LGHNA and CDR2 YSLEER. The CDR3 reads CASSQDPAGYYATQYF. As DNA, the CDR3 is TGCGCCAGCAGCCAAGATCCAGCGGGGTACTACGCTACGCAGTATTTT.

J is TRBJ1-5 and V is TRBV4-3, with D possibly TRBD1 on 6 matching bases. Germline CDR1 and CDR2: LGHNA and YSLEER. V gave up 4 bases and J gave up 1 base, with 8 bases separating them. The CDR3 sequence is 14 residues long. The CDR3 nucleotides are TGCGCCAGCAGCCGGACAGCGAGCAATCAGCCCCAGCATTTT. Amino acids: CASSRTASNQPQHF.

V usage is TRBV2 and J usage is TRBJ1-1; 9 bases are a match to TRBD1. V was clipped by 2 bases and J by 6 bases; unmatched bases: 13. The CDR3 has 17 amino acids. The germline V gene has CDR1 SNHLY and CDR2 FYNNEI. The CDR3 DNA is TGTGCCAGCAGTGAATACGAATGGGAGACAGGGGGTTCTGAAGCTTTCTTT. It encodes CASSEYEWETGGSEAFF.

As concerns this clone: Other nucleotide sequences in the sample specify the same CDR3. The gene calls are TRBV10-2 and TRBJ2-7; possibly TRBD2 for D (6 bases). The V gene lost 2 bases and the J gene lost 2 bases, with 13 bases spanning the gap. This CDR3 is built from 15 residues. Germline CDR1 WSHSY, CDR2 SAAADI. CDR3 loop: CASSEGAAGTYEQYF. For the CDR3, the DNA is TGCGCCAGCAGTGAGGGGGCGGCGGGAACCTACGAGCAGTACTTC.

The gene calls are TRBV29-1 and TRBJ1-1; 7 bases are shared with TRBD1. The CDR3 runs to 13 residues. J gave up 0 bases and V 4 bases, and 2 bases lay outside the gene matches. Germline V gives CDR1 SQVTM, CDR2 ANQGSEA. In DNA, the CDR3 is TGCAGCGTTGCGGGACAGCTGAACACTGAAGCTTTCTTT. Its translation is CSVAGQLNTEAFF.

The chain joins TRBV6-6 to TRBJ1-1; D remains unclear. The V gene lost 10 bases and the J gene lost 1 base, with 13 bases spanning the gap. CDR1 and CDR2 (germline): MNHNY, SVGAGI (reference sequence). This CDR3 has 13 amino acids. CDR3: CATLLAGNTEAFF. The CDR3 DNA follows: TGTGCCACCCTCCTTGCGGGGAACACTGAAGCTTTCTTT.

This chain links TRBV6-1 with TRBJ2-3; 9 bases fit TRBD2. CDR3 size: 15 residues. CDR1 is MNHNS, CDR2 SASEGT, per germline. V lost 5 bases and J lost 2; bases outside the gene matches: 5. The CDR3 bases are TGTGCCAGCAGTCCCAGCGGGGGGACCACAGATACGCAGTATTTT. Protein product: CASSPSGGTTDTQYF.

The chain carries TRBV7-9 and TRBJ2-1; 7 nucleotides agree with TRBD2. Per germline, CDR1 SEHNR and CDR2 FQNEAQ (reference sequence). The CDR3 loop spans 14 amino acids. With 5 bases clipped from V and 7 bases from J, the junction kept 8 bases outside the gene matches. As DNA, the CDR3 is TGTGCCAGCAGCCCCCGGGACTACAAAAATGAGCAGTTCTTC. It specifies CASSPRDYKNEQFF.

The chain carries TRBV18 and TRBJ1-1, with no clear D. Trimming removed 1 base at V and 1 base at J, with 13 bases between. Germline CDR1 is KGHSH and CDR2 is LQKENI. This CDR3 comprises 16 residues. CDR3 sequence reads: CASSPLYGERNTEAFF. In DNA, the CDR3 is TGTGCCAGCTCACCACTCTACGGGGAAAGGAACACTGAAGCTTTCTTT.

This chain connects TRBV5-1 to TRBJ2-1; TRBD1 aligns across 9 bases. This CDR3 spans 15 amino acids. Per the germline V gene, CDR1 is SGHRS and CDR2 is YFSETQ. Losses at the gene ends were 4 bases for V and 2 bases for J; bases not matched to a gene: 4. CDR3 region: CASSPGQGTYNEQFF. CDR3 coding DNA: TGCGCCAGCAGCCCCGGACAGGGGACCTACAATGAGCAGTTCTTC.

The V gene is TRBV4-2, the J gene TRBJ2-3, with a tentative D call TRBD2 (6 bases). This CDR3 contains 15 residues. The germline V gene has CDR1 LGHNA and CDR2 YNFKEQ. V dropped 0 bases and J dropped 5 bases, with 12 bases sitting between them. CDR3 region: CASSQEWTGEDTQYF. Written as DNA, the CDR3 is TGTGCCAGCAGCCAAGAATGGACGGGGGAAGATACGCAGTATTTT.

The chain links TRBV11-2 to TRBJ2-3; 8 bases agree with TRBD2. The CDR3 extends over 16 amino acids. Per the germline V gene, CDR1 is SGHAT and CDR2 is FQNNGV. Trimming cost V 5 bases and J 4 bases; bases outside gene matches: 11. The CDR3 is CASSRGGASFADTQYF. In DNA form, the CDR3 reads TGTGCCAGCAGCCGGGGGGGTGCTAGCTTCGCAGATACGCAGTATTTT.

J is TRBJ1-5 and V is TRBV4-2, with D perhaps matching TRBD1 (5 bases). The CDR3 runs to 16 residues. In germline, CDR1 is LGHNA, CDR2 YNFKEQ. The ends were cut back, 0 bases at V and 3 bases at J, with 12 bases in the middle. The CDR3 nucleotides read TGTGCCAGCAGCCAAGATCCGACAGCTCACAATCAGCCCCAGCATTTT. Its protein product is CASSQDPTAHNQPQHF.

The chain combines TRBV7-8 with TRBJ1-1, with 7 nucleotides matching TRBD1. The CDR3 is made up of 16 amino acids. The V gene's germline CDR1 is SGHVS and CDR2 FQNEAQ. The V and J ends lost 1 base and 0 bases, in that order; junction bases with no gene match: 5. The CDR3 here is CASSLGRQGVNTEAFF. The CDR3 DNA reads as TGTGCCAGCAGCTTAGGTAGACAGGGCGTGAACACTGAAGCTTTCTTT.

The genes are TRBV5-4 and TRBJ1-1, with TRBD1 as a possible D gene (6 bases). Germline loops: CDR1 SGHNT, CDR2 YYREEE (reference sequence). This CDR3 has 15 amino acids. With 5 bases removed from V and 10 bases from J, the gap between germline ends came to 24 bases. This CDR3 reads CASSQSWGREASAFF. CDR3 coding DNA: TGTGCCAGCAGTCAATCATGGGGGCGCGAGGCCTCAGCTTTCTTT. The whole variable domain, remainder taken from reference TRBV5-4 and TRBJ1-1, is ETGVTQSPTHLIKTRGQQVTLRCSSQSGHNTVSWYQQALGQGPQFIFQYYREEENGRGNFPPRFSGLQFPNYSSELNVNALELDDSALYLCASSQSWGREASAFFGQGTRLTVV.

This rearrangement joins TRBV4-1 to TRBJ2-2; D is ambiguous. Between the trimmed V and J ends, which lost 0 bases and 7 bases, there was a span of 9 bases. Germline lookup yields CDR1 MGHRA and CDR2 YSYEKL. The CDR3 loop spans 14 amino acids. The CDR3 here is CASSQDPEIGELFF. The CDR3 DNA sequence: TGCGCCAGCAGCCAAGATCCCGAGATCGGGGAGCTGTTTTTT.

The chain employs TRBV10-3 and TRBJ2-7, with 12 bases lining up with TRBD1. The CDR3 runs 17 residues. The V segment lost 4 bases and the J segment 9 bases; nucleotides outside the gene matches: 16. Germline assignment: CDR1 ENHRY and CDR2 SYGVKD. CDR3 loop: CAISGMAGDRGLGWQYF. DNA of the CDR3: TGTGCCATCAGTGGGATGGCAGGGGACAGGGGGCTAGGCTGGCAGTACTTC.

The chain couples TRBV5-1 to TRBJ1-2, with D perhaps matching TRBD1 (6 bases). This CDR3 is 13 amino acids long. Germline V gene lookup returns CDR1 SGHRS and CDR2 YFSETQ. The ends were cut back, 5 bases at V and 7 bases at J, with 15 bases in the middle. CDR3 nucleotide sequence: TGCGCCAGCAGGGCGACAGGTGCCGTTGGCTACACCTTC. This encodes CASRATGAVGYTF.

The DNA of the CDR3 is TGTGCCAGCAGTTTATCCCCGACTGGCAATCAGCCCCAGCATTTT. Amino acids: CASSLSPTGNQPQHF. This sequence joins TRBV27 and TRBJ1-5; unclear D gene. The CDR3 is 15 residues long. V was clipped by 0 bases and J by 2 bases, with 8 bases between them. The germline V gene has CDR1 MNHEY and CDR2 SMNVEV (reference sequence).

The rearrangement links TRBV7-2 to TRBJ1-2; D might be TRBD1 (6 bases). This CDR3 comprises 16 residues. Germline V gene data show CDR1 as SGHTA and CDR2 as FQGNSA. V shed 6 bases and J shed 3 bases, with 20 bases lying between them. The CDR3 is CASSPTGTIGDYGYTF. In nucleotides, the CDR3 is TGTGCCAGCAGTCCCACCGGGACAATTGGTGACTATGGCTACACCTTC.

This chain uses TRBV11-3 with TRBJ2-2; the match to TRBD2 covers 8 bases. This CDR3 is built from 16 residues. Trimming cost V 1 base and J 4 bases; bases outside gene matches: 5. Germline lookup yields CDR1 SGHNT and CDR2 YENEEA. The DNA of the CDR3 is TGTGCCAGCAGCTTAGGAAGTCTAGCGGGCACCGGGGAGCTGTTTTTT. It is translated as CASSLGSLAGTGELFF.

This chain connects TRBV10-3 to TRBJ2-3, with D possibly TRBD1 on 6 matching bases. CDR1 ENHRY and CDR2 SYGVKD come from the germline V gene. This CDR3 region has 15 residues. Trimming shortened V by 6 bases and J by 6 bases, and 19 bases separated the two germline ends. This CDR3 is CAIRGRGMFEDTQYF. The CDR3 DNA follows: TGTGCCATCAGGGGTAGGGGGATGTTTGAGGATACGCAGTATTTT.

This chain uses TRBV5-6 with TRBJ2-7; D might be TRBD1 (5 bases). V was trimmed by 1 base and J by 0 bases, leaving 14 bases between them. This CDR3 region has 16 residues. CDR1 is SGHDT and CDR2 is YYEEEE in the germline V gene. The CDR3 reads CASSLMVGLSSYEQYF. The CDR3 nucleotides are TGTGCCAGCAGCTTGATGGTGGGGCTTAGCTCCTACGAGCAGTACTTC.

The chain carries TRBV10-2 and TRBJ2-2; 7 nucleotides agree with TRBD2. The CDR3 loop spans 15 amino acids. Germline CDR1 and CDR2: WSHSY and SAAADI. The J segment lost 4 bases and the V segment lost 3 bases, leaving 5 bases of the junction unmatched. As DNA, the CDR3 is TGCGCCAGCAGTGAATTAGCGGGTGGCACCGGGGAGCTGTTTTTT. Translating gives CASSELAGGTGELFF.

V usage is TRBV5-1 and J usage is TRBJ2-7, with a weak D call TRBD2 (7 bases). CDR1 SGHRS and CDR2 YFSETQ come from the germline V gene. Trimming removed 7 bases at V and 2 bases at J, with 22 bases between. CDR3 length equals 16 residues. The CDR3, as DNA: TGCGCCAGCGGGCGGGGTCCCGGGGGGACAACCTACGAGCAGTACTTC. Its translation: CASGRGPGGTTYEQYF.